The 16 T cell receptor beta chains below all came from one sample that was sequenced in a study of CD8 T cells in Susac syndrome. RNA, at 0.5 to 1 ug, was reverse transcribed with random hexamers. TCRdb reprocessed the immunoSEQ multiplex PCR reads via MiXCR and lists one record per CDR3 protein. The sample consists of fewer than 350,000 distinct CDR3 sequences, roughly 85% of them appearing once. Sequences were obtained from CD8+ T cells from PBMCs. The receptors were gathered from a human donor with multiple sclerosis.

The chain uses TRBV5-4 and TRBJ2-7; 12 bases align to TRBD1. Germline V CDR1 and CDR2: SGHNT, YYREEE (reference sequence). The CDR3 is 15 residues long. The trim removed 4 bases at V and 3 bases at J, leaving 5 bases unmatched. The CDR3 DNA follows: TGTGCCAGCAGCGGGGGGACAGGGGGCGGCTACGAGCAGTACTTC. Its protein is CASSGGTGGGYEQYF. The full variable domain, completed using reference TRBV5-4 and TRBJ2-7, is ETGVTQSPTHLIKTRGQQVTLRCSSQSGHNTVSWYQQALGQGPQFIFQYYREEENGRGNFPPRFSGLQFPNYSSELNVNALELDDSALYLCASSGGTGGGYEQYFGPGTRLTVT.

V and J are TRBV7-9 and TRBJ2-1, with 9 bases that match TRBD2. J was trimmed by 3 bases and V by 5 bases; bases with no gene match: 8. The V gene's germline CDR1 is SEHNR and CDR2 FQNEAQ (reference sequence). This CDR3 has 16 residues. The CDR3 region has the DNA TGTGCCAGCAGCGCCCTAGAGCGGGAGGACTACAATGAGCAGTTCTTC. It encodes CASSALEREDYNEQFF.

The chain recombines TRBV11-2 with TRBJ1-2; 7 bases are a match to TRBD1. The J segment lost 6 bases and the V segment lost 3 bases, leaving 16 bases of the junction unmatched. The CDR3 consists of 17 residues. The germline CDR1 and CDR2 sequences are SGHAT and FQNNGV. The CDR3 DNA reads as TGTGCCAGCAGCTTCTTCCTCTCTCGACAGGGCCGCCATGGCTACACCTTC. Protein sequence: CASSFFLSRQGRHGYTF.

This chain connects TRBV5-4 to TRBJ2-5; TRBD2 is a possible D gene (6 bases). This CDR3 has 12 amino acids. Trimming left V 3 bases short and J 4 bases short, with 7 bases between. CDR1 is SGHNT, CDR2 YYREEE, per germline (reference sequence). In nucleotides, the CDR3 is TGTGCCAGCAGCTACGGGGGAGAGACCCAGTACTTC. Translation: CASSYGGETQYF. Based on the CDR3 plus reference TRBV5-4 and TRBJ2-5, the full variable domain is ETGVTQSPTHLIKTRGQQVTLRCSSQSGHNTVSWYQQALGQGPQFIFQYYREEENGRGNFPPRFSGLQFPNYSSELNVNALELDDSALYLCASSYGGETQYFGPGTRLLVL.

The chain uses TRBV7-9 and TRBJ1-1; D uncertain. CDR1 is SEHNR, CDR2 FQNEAQ, per germline (reference sequence). This CDR3 spans 13 amino acids. Trimming took off 5 bases at V and 6 bases at J, with 13 bases between the two ends. The chain's CDR3 is CASSPPGVPEAFF. The CDR3 DNA reads TGTGCCAGCAGCCCCCCCGGGGTTCCTGAAGCTTTCTTT.

The chain has TRBV27 and TRBJ1-5; D remains unclear. CDR1 is MNHEY, CDR2 SMNVEV, per germline (reference sequence). Trimming left V 0 bases short and J 5 bases short, with 8 bases between. This CDR3 is built from 14 residues. CDR3 residues: CASSLSWEDQPQHF. CDR3 sequence (DNA): TGTGCCAGCAGTTTATCGTGGGAGGATCAGCCCCAGCATTTT.

This chain links TRBV28 with TRBJ2-5; D is ambiguous. CDR1 MDHEN and CDR2 SYDVKM come from the germline V gene. V was shortened by 5 bases and J by 1 base, with 8 bases between the two germline ends. The CDR3 is made up of 13 amino acids. This chain's CDR3 is CASSRAPQETQYF. The CDR3 DNA reads as TGTGCCAGCAGTCGGGCCCCCCAAGAGACCCAGTACTTC.

The sample holds a few counts of this clonotype. The chain carries TRBV4-3 and TRBJ2-7, with 11 bases lining up with TRBD2. The CDR3 is 17 amino acids. Looked up from germline, CDR1 is LGHNA and CDR2 is YSLEER. V lost 0 bases to trimming and J lost 7 bases; unmatched junction nucleotides: 11. The CDR3 reads CASSQEGIAGGPREQYF. CDR3 nucleotides: TGCGCCAGCAGCCAAGAAGGGATAGCGGGAGGGCCGAGGGAGCAGTACTTC.

This clonotype was observed once. The CDR3 sequence: CASSNPGTETYNEQFF. For the CDR3, the DNA is TGTGCCAGCAGTAACCCCGGGACAGAAACATACAATGAGCAGTTCTTC. The chain uses TRBV6-2 or TRBV6-3 and TRBJ2-1; 7 nucleotides line up with TRBD1. Trimming took 5 bases from V and 4 from J; bases not matched to a gene: 11. The germline V gene encodes CDR1 MNHEY and CDR2 SVGEGT. CDR3 length equals 16 residues.

V is TRBV18 and J is TRBJ1-5; 8 positions agree with TRBD1. From germline, CDR1 is KGHSH and CDR2 LQKENI. The CDR3 totals 16 residues. V shed 2 bases, J shed 3 bases, and the junction held 6 bases outside the gene matches. Written as DNA, the CDR3 is TGTGCCAGCTCACCATATTACAGGGGGAACAATCAGCCCCAGCATTTT. Translated: CASSPYYRGNNQPQHF.

The rearrangement uses TRBV18 and TRBJ2-7; the D gene is possibly TRBD2 (6 bases). CDR1 is KGHSH, CDR2 LQKENI, per germline. CDR3 length equals 16 residues. With 0 bases removed from V and 7 bases from J, the gap between germline ends came to 19 bases. CDR3 DNA sequence: TGTGCCAGCTCACCACCTGGGACTCGACCCCCAGGGGAGCAGTACTTC. This codes for CASSPPGTRPPGEQYF.

V usage is TRBV11-2 and J usage is TRBJ2-7, with a tentative D call TRBD2 (5 bases). V gave up 4 bases and J gave up 2 bases, with 27 bases separating them. The CDR3 covers 19 residues. Per germline, CDR1 SGHAT and CDR2 FQNNGV. In DNA form, the CDR3 reads TGTGCCAGCAGCTCTCCCTATCAGTTGAAGCGGTCAAGGCCCTACGAGCAGTACTTC. Its translation: CASSSPYQLKRSRPYEQYF. The full variable domain, rest sourced from reference TRBV11-2 and TRBJ2-7, is EAGVAQSPRYKIIEKRQSVAFWCNPISGHATLYWYQQILGQGPKLLIQFQNNGVVDDSQLPKDRFSAERLKGVDSTLKIQPAKLEDSAVYLCASSSPYQLKRSRPYEQYFGPGTRLTVT.

V gene TRBV30 combines with J gene TRBJ2-7; D call uncertain. Looked up from germline, CDR1 is GTSNPN and CDR2 is SVGIG (reference sequence). The V end lost 1 base, the J end lost 4 bases, and 20 bases lay between the germline ends. The CDR3 sequence is 16 residues long. DNA of the CDR3: TGTGCCTGGAGTGACGTCGAACATACTGGTTTATACGAGCAGTACTTC. This translates into CAWSDVEHTGLYEQYF.

Only a few counts were recorded for this clonotype. The chain is built from TRBV19 and TRBJ2-1; 9 nucleotides align to TRBD1. Germline assignment: CDR1 LNHDA and CDR2 SQIVND (reference sequence). Trimming took 3 bases from V and 3 from J; bases not matched to a gene: 3. The CDR3 covers 15 residues. As DNA, the CDR3 is TGTGCCAGTAGTATTGACAGGGGGGGCTACAATGAGCAGTTCTTC. Protein: CASSIDRGGYNEQFF.

This chain joins TRBV20-1 and TRBJ2-3; either TRBD1 or TRBD2 may fit D (5 bases each). V dropped 4 bases and J dropped 2 bases, with 13 bases sitting between them. CDR1 and CDR2 from the germline V gene are DFQATT and SNEGSKA (reference sequence). The CDR3 covers 14 residues. The CDR3 here is CSANGRGDTDTQYF. The CDR3 nucleotides read TGCAGTGCTAACGGTAGAGGGGACACAGATACGCAGTATTTT.

CDR3 loop: CASSVGGSGRTDTQYF. CDR3 nucleotides: TGTGCCAGCAGCGTAGGAGGTAGCGGCCGCACAGATACGCAGTATTTT. This chain links TRBV9 with TRBJ2-3, with D tentatively TRBD2 (6 bases). The V end lost 0 bases, the J end lost 1 base, and 12 bases lay between the germline ends. CDR3 length: 16 residues. Looked up from germline, CDR1 is SGDLS and CDR2 is YYNGEE.